This TCR beta chain is from a study of blood T cell repertoires in COVID-19. As for the study in general: Sources were T cells, B-cell-depleted T cells, or PBMCs; the material itself was cDNA or gDNA.

Cohorts were determined from participant-reported clinical history. Germline values: CDR1 MNHEY, CDR2 SVGEGT. Germline trimming cut 2 bases from V and 2 bases from J; bases unmatched to any gene: 8. This CDR3 is 16 amino acids long. This table comes from immunoSEQ multiplex PCR, and its TCRdb copy is limited to in-frame clones, with some not included. The data show more than 110,000 clones, with about four fifths seen just once and around 5.5% held by the top ten. The sequencing input was PBMCs or T cells enriched from blood (not recorded which). This rearrangement joins TRBV6-2 or TRBV6-3 to TRBJ1-1; TRBD1 matches 7 bases. This sequence was found in a man in his forties with acute COVID-19. DNA of the CDR3: TGTGCCAGCAGTTACACACAGACAGGGCGAAACACTGAAGCTTTCTTT. Translated, it gives CASSYTQTGRNTEAFF.